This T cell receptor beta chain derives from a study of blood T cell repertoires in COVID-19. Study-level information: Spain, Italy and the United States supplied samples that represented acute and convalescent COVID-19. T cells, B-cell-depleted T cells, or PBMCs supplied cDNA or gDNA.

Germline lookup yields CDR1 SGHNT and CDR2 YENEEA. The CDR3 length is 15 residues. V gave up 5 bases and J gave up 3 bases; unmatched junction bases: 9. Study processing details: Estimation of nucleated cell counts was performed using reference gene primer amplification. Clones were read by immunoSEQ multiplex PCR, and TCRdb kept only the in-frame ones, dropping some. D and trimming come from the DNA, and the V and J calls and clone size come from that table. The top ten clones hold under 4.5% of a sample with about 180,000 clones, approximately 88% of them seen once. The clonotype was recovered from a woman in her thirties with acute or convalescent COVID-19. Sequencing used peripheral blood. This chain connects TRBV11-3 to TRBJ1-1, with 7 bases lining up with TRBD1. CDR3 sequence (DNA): TGTGCCAGCAGCGCGCAGACAGGGCTTGACACTGAAGCTTTCTTT. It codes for CASSAQTGLDTEAFF.